This is a list of T cell receptor beta chains from one sample in a study of shared clonotypes between healthy human individuals. Generated by immunoSEQ multiplex PCR, the TCRdb table keeps only in-frame clones and is missing some. This sample carries hundreds of thousands of clones, just over 95% of them seen once, and the ten largest clones take approximately 0.32%. Sequenced input: memory CD8+ T cells sorted from blood. The receptors originated from a young man in good health. Each CDR3 is given with its conserved first and last residue. Fields, in order: D gene, clone size, V gene, J gene, CDR3 protein. D genes are given only for firm matches. Part of the rows lack a size; the others show once, few, many or a class for expanded clones.

>-|-|TRBV11-3|TRBJ1-5
CASSPVGRQPQHF
>-|-|TRBV5-1|TRBJ2-7
CASSLYPQGFYEQYF
>-|-|TRBV6-6|TRBJ1-1
CASNKQGIPASEAFF
>-|-|TRBV30|TRBJ2-5
CAWDQGVETQYF
>-|-|TRBV7-9|TRBJ2-3
CASSLGGNTQYF
>-|-|TRBV5-4|TRBJ1-1
CASAGSTEAFF
>-|-|TRBV9|TRBJ2-2
CASSVDLAENTGELFF
>-|-|TRBV5-6|TRBJ2-3
CASSHRVADTQYF
>TRBD2|few|TRBV28|TRBJ2-2
CASRDPGTTNTGELFF
>TRBD1|-|TRBV7-9|TRBJ2-7
CASSRDRDYEQYF
>-|-|TRBV5-8|TRBJ2-3
CASSPYSSASTDTQYF
>TRBD2|-|TRBV4-1|TRBJ2-5
CASSQVRAGLASGETQYF
>TRBD2|-|TRBV18|TRBJ2-7
CASSLAGGYEQYF
>-|-|TRBV1|TRBJ2-7
CTSSPSGPFPYEQYF
>-|-|TRBV6-5|TRBJ2-7
CASSEGDPLEQHF
>-|-|TRBV25-1|TRBJ1-2
CASRTGYGYTF
>-|-|TRBV28|TRBJ1-2
CASSLGSREGYGYTF
>TRBD1|-|TRBV19|TRBJ1-1
CASSIDGTGVTEAFF
>TRBD1|-|TRBV5-6|TRBJ2-7
CASSLTGASYEQYF
>-|-|TRBV5-8|TRBJ1-2
CASSLMGQIYGYTF
>-|-|TRBV2|TRBJ1-5
CASSENRDNQPQHF
>TRBD1|once|TRBV28|TRBJ2-1
CASRPPGQESYNEQFF
>-|-|TRBV11-2|TRBJ2-3
CASSLRTHTRTDTQYF
>-|-|TRBV11-2|TRBJ2-7
CASNWGAGIGQYF
>TRBD2|-|TRBV5-1|TRBJ2-3
CASSWGSGAGASDTQYF
>TRBD1|-|TRBV28|TRBJ2-7
CASRLERTGGREQYF
>-|-|TRBV19|TRBJ1-5
CASTSRLNQPQHF
>-|-|TRBV7-5|TRBJ1-2
CARSLMDGNYGYTF
>-|-|TRBV28|TRBJ1-5
CASSLGGTQPQHF
>TRBD1|-|TRBV5-1|TRBJ1-4
CASSPGGHNEKLFF
>TRBD1|-|TRBV6-5|TRBJ1-4
CASSRGQGNEKLFF
>-|few|TRBV10-1|TRBJ1-5
CARSSRAGQVSVYQPQHF
>-|-|TRBV7-9|TRBJ2-7
CASSSPPIVGFYEQYF
>-|-|TRBV25-1|TRBJ2-5
CASSELTGAQETQYF
>-|-|TRBV11-2|TRBJ2-2
CASSPRQGELFF
>TRBD1|-|TRBV23-1|TRBJ2-7
CASSPGTGAYEQYF
>-|-|TRBV7-2|TRBJ2-7
CASSEDRPYEQYF
>-|-|TRBV7-9|TRBJ2-7
CASSLVGGGHEQYF
>-|-|TRBV11-2|TRBJ2-7
CASSPLYEQYF
>-|-|TRBV2|TRBJ1-1
CASRIEGLNTEAFF
>-|-|TRBV28|TRBJ2-1
CASSMALENEQFF
>-|-|TRBV5-4|TRBJ2-7
CASSWDPSSPYEQYF
>-|-|TRBV6-5|TRBJ2-5
CASSATGPVQETQYF
>-|-|TRBV9|TRBJ1-2
CASSVDEGIAGGRDGYTF
>TRBD2|-|TRBV5-1|TRBJ2-1
CASSWNSGSPRNEQFF
>-|-|TRBV10-3|TRBJ2-3
CAIPRTRGCEADTQYF
>TRBD1|-|TRBV10-1|TRBJ1-5
CASRRGLSNQPQHF
>-|-|TRBV5-1|TRBJ2-5
CASSLLQETQYF
>-|-|TRBV28|TRBJ1-1
CASIVGGMNTEAFF
>-|-|TRBV5-1|TRBJ2-4
CASSPYQAALNIQYF
>TRBD2|once|TRBV5-1|TRBJ2-7
CASSWTSGAYEQYF
>TRBD1|-|TRBV28|TRBJ1-2
CASSAPTGGDFGYTF
>TRBD1|-|TRBV5-1|TRBJ1-2
CASSLEGQGAKDGYTF
>-|-|TRBV28|TRBJ2-3
CASSLSPVYTQYF
>-|-|TRBV10-1|TRBJ1-5
CASSVIRGPTFSDQPQHF
>-|-|TRBV7-6|TRBJ1-1
CASSLGKNTEAFF
>TRBD1|-|TRBV2|TRBJ1-5
CASRVDRGKGPQHF
>-|-|TRBV19|TRBJ2-3
CASSMGQATDTQYF
>TRBD1|-|TRBV9|TRBJ1-2
CASSFQTGGGYGYTF